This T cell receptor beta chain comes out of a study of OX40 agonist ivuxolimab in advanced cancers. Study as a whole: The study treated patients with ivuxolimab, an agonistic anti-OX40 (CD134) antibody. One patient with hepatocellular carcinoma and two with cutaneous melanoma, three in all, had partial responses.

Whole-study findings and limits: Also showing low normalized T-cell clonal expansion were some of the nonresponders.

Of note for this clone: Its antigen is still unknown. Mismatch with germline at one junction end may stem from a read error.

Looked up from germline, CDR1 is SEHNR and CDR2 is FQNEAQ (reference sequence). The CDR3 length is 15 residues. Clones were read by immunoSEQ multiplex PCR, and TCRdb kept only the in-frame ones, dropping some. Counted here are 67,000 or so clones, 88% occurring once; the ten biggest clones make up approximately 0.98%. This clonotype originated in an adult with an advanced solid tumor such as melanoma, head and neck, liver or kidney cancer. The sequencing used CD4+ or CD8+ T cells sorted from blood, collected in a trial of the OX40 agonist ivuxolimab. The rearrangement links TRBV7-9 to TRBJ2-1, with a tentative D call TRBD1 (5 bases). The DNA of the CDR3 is TGTGCCAGCAGCTTAGTCCAGGGATCATACAATGAGCGGTTCTTC. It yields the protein CASSLVQGSYNERFF.